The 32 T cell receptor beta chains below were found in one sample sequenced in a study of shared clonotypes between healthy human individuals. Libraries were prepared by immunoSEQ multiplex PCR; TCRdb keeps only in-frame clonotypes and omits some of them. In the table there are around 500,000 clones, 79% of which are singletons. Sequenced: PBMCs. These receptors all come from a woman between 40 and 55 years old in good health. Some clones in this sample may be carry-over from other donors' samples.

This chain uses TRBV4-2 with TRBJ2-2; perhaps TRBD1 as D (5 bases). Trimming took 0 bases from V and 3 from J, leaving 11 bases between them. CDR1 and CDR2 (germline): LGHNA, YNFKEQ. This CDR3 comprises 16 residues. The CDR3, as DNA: TGTGCCAGCAGCCAAGATAAAGGGGAATACACCGGGGAGCTGTTTTTT. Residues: CASSQDKGEYTGELFF.

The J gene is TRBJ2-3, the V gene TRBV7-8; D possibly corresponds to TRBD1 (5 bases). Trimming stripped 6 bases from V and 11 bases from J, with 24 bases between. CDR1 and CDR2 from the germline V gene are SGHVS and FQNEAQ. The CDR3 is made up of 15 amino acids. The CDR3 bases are TGTGCCAGCAGACAGAGAATTTCGGAAGGGGTGGAGCAGTATTTT. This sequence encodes CASRQRISEGVEQYF.

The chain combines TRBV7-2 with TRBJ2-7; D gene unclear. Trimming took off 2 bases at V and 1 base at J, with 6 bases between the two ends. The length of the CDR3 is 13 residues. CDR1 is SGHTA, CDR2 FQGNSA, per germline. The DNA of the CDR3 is TGTGCCAGCAGCTTATGGCAGTCCTACGAGCAGTACTTC. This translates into CASSLWQSYEQYF.

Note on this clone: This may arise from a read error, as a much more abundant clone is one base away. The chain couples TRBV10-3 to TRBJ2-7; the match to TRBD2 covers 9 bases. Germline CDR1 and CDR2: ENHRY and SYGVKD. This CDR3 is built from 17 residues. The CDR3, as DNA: TGTGCCATCAGTGACCCTAAGGAGGGCGGGAGGGAGTACGAGCAGTGCTTC. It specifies CAISDPKEGGREYEQCF.

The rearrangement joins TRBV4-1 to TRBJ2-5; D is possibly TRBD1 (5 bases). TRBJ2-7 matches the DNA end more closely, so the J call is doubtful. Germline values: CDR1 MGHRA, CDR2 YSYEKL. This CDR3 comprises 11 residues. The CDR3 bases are TGCGCCAGCAGCCAACAGGGCGAGCAGTACTTC. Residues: CASSQQGEQYF.

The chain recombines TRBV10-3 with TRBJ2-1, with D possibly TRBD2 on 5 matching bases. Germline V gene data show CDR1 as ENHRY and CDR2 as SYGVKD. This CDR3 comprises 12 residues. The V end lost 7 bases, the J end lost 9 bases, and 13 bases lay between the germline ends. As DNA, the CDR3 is TGTGCCATCACAGGAGGCCGTGGTGAGCAGTTCTTC. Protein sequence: CAITGGRGEQFF.

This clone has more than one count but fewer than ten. The CDR3 protein is CASSSFGVSPLHF. The CDR3 DNA sequence: TGTGCCAGCAGTTCTTTTGGGGTTTCACCCCTCCACTTT. The chain joins TRBV28 to TRBJ1-6; unclear D gene. There are 13 residues in the CDR3. Trimming removed 4 bases at V and 9 bases at J, with 10 bases between. CDR1 is MDHEN and CDR2 is SYDVKM in the germline V gene.

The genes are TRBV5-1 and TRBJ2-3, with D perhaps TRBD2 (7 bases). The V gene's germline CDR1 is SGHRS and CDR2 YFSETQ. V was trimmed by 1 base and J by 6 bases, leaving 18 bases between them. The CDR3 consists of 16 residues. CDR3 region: CASSLPGAGVSDTQYF. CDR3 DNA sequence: TGCGCCAGCAGCTTGCCGGGGGCGGGAGTCTCTGATACGCAGTATTTT.

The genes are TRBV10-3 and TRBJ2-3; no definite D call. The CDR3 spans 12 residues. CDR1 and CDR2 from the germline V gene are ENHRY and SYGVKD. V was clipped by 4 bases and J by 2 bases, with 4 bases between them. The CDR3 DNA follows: TGTGCCATCAGTGCCAACACAGATACGCAGTATTTT. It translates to CAISANTDTQYF.

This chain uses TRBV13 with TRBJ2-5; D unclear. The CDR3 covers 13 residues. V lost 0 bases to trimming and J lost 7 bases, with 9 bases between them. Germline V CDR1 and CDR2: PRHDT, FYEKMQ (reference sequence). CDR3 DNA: TGTGCCAGCAGCTTAGGGGGATGGGGGACCCAGTACTTC. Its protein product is CASSLGGWGTQYF.

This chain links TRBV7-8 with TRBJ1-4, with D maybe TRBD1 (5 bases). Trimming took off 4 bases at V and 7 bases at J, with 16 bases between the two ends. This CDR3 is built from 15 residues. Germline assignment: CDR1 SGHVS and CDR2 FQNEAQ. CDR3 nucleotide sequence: TGTGCCAGCAGCTCCCGGCTGGGGAGGGGTGAAAAACTGTTTTTT. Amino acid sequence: CASSSRLGRGEKLFF. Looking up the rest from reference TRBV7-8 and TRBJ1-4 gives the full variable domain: GAGVSQSPRYKVAKRGQDVALRCDPISGHVSLFWYQQALGQGPEFLTYFQNEAQLDKSGLPSDRFFAERPEGSVSTLKIQRTQQEDSAVYLCASSSRLGRGEKLFFGSGTQLSVL.

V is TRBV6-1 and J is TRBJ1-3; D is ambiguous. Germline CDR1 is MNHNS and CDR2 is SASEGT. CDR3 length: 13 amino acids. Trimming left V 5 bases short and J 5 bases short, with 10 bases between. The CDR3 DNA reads TGTGCCAGCAGTCTAGGGTTTCGAAACACCATATATTTT. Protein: CASSLGFRNTIYF.

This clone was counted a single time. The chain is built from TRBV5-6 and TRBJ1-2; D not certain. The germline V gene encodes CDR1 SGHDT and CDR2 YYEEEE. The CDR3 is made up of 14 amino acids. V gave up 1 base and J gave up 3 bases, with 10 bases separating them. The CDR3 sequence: CASSLKRSHYGYTF. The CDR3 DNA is TGTGCCAGCAGCTTGAAGAGGTCGCACTATGGCTACACCTTC. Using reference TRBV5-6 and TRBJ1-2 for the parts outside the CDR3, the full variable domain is DAGVTQSPTHLIKTRGQQVTLRCSPKSGHDTVSWYQQALGQGPQFIFQYYEEEERQRGNFPDRFSGHQFPNYSSELNVNALLLGDSALYLCASSLKRSHYGYTFGSGTRLTVV.

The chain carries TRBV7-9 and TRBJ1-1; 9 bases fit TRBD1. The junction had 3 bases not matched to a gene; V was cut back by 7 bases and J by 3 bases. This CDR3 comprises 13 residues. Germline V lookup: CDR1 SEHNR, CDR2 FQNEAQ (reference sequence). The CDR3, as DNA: TGTGCCAGCACCCGGACAGGGGACACTGAAGCTTTCTTT. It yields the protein CASTRTGDTEAFF.

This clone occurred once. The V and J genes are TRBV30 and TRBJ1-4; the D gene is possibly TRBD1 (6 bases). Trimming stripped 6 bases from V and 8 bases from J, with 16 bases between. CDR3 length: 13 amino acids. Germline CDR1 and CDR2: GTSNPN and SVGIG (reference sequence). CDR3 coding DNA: TGTGCCTGCGGGGGCTACTATACCGAAAAACTGTTTTTT. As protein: CACGGYYTEKLFF. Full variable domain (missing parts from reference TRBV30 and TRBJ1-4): SQTIHQWPATLVQPVGSPLSLECTVEGTSNPNLYWYRQAAGRGLQLLFYSVGIGQISSEVPQNLSASRPQDRQFILSSKKLLLSDSGFYLCACGGYYTEKLFFGSGTQLSVL.

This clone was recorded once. In DNA, the CDR3 is TGTGCCAGCAGCACCAGAGGCGGGAGGGCGGGGACCCAGTACTTC. This gives the protein CASSTRGGRAGTQYF. The chain recombines TRBV7-2 with TRBJ2-5, with 9 bases that match TRBD2. Per germline, CDR1 SGHTA and CDR2 FQGNSA. The CDR3 has 15 residues. Unmatched junction bases numbered 11, after V lost 5 bases and J lost 7 bases.

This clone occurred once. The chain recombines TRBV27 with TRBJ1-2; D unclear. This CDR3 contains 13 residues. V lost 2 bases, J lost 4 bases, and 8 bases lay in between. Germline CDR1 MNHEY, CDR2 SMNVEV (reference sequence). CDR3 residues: CASSLGLGYGYTF. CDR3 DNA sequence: TGTGCCAGCAGTTTAGGGTTGGGCTATGGCTACACCTTC.

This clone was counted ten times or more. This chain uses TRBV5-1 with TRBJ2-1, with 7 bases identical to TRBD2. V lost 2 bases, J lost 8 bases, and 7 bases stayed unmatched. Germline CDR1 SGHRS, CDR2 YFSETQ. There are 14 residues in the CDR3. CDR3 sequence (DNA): TGCGCCAGCAGCTTACTAGCGATTGGGGATGAGCAGTTCTTC. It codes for CASSLLAIGDEQFF. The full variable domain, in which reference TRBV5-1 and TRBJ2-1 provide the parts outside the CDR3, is KAGVTQTPRYLIKTRGQQVTLSCSPISGHRSVSWYQQTPGQGLQFLFEYFSETQRNKGNFPGRFSGRQFSNSRSEMNVSTLELGDSALYLCASSLLAIGDEQFFGPGTRLTVL.

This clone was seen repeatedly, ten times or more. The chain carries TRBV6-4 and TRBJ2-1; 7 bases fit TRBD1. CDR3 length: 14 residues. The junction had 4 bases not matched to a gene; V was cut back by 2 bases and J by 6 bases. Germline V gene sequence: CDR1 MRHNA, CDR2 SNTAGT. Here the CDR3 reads CASSDGAGGNEQFF. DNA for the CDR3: TGTGCCAGCAGTGACGGGGCAGGGGGCAATGAGCAGTTCTTC.

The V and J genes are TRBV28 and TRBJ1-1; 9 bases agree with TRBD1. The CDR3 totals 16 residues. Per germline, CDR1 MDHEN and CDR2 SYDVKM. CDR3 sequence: CGAWDRVINRYTEAFF. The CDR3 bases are TGTGGGGCTTGGGACAGGGTAATAAACCGGTACACTGAAGCTTTCTTT.

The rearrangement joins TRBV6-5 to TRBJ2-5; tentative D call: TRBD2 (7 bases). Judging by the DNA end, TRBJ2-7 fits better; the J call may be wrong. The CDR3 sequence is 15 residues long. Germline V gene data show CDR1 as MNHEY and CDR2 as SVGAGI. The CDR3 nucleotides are TGTGCCAGCAGCCTATTCGGGGGGCCCCACTACGAGCAGTACTTC. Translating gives CASSLFGGPHYEQYF.

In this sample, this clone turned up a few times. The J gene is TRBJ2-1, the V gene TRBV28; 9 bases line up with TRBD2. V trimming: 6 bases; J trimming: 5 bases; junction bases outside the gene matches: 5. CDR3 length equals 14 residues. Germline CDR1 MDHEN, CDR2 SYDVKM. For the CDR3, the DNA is TGTGCCAGCAGGAAGACTAGCGGCCACAATGAGCAGTTCTTC. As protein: CASRKTSGHNEQFF.

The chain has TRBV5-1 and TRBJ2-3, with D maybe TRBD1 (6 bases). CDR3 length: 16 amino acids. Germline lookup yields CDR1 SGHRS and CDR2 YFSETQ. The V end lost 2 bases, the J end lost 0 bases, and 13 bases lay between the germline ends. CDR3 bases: TGCGCCAGCAGCTTATTTGGGGGCCGTAGCACAGATACGCAGTATTTT. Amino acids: CASSLFGGRSTDTQYF.

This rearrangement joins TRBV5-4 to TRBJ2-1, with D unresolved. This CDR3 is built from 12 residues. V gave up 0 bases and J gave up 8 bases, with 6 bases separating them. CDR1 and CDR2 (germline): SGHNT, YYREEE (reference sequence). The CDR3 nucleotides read TGTGCCAGCAGCTTGGTAACGCATGAGCAGTTCTTC. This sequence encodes CASSLVTHEQFF.

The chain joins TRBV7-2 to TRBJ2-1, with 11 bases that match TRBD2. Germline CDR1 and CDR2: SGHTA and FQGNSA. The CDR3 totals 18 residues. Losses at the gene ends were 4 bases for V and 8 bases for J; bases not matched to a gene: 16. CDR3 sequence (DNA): TGTGCCAGCAGCTCAACTCGACTAGCGGGGAGCCGTGGGTATGAGCAGTTCTTC. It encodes CASSSTRLAGSRGYEQFF.

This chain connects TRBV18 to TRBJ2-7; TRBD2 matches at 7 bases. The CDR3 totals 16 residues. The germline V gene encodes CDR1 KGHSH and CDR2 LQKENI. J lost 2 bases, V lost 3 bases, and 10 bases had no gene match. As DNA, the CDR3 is TGTGCCAGCTCACCCCTCCCCGGGGGGTCCACCTACGAGCAGTACTTC. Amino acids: CASSPLPGGSTYEQYF.

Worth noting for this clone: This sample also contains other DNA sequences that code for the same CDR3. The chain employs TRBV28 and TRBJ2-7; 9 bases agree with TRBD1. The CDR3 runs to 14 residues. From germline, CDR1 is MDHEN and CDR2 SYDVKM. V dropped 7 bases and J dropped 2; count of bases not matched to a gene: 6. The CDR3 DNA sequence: TGTGCCAGCACTCCCGGGACAGGGACCTACGAGCAGTACTTC. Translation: CASTPGTGTYEQYF.

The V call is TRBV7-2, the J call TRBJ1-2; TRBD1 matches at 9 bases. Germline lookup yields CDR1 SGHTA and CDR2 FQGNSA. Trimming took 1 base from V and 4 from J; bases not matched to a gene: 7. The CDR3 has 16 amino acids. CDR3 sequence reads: CASSLDFTGGSYGYTF. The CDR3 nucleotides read TGTGCCAGCAGCTTAGATTTTACAGGGGGCTCCTATGGCTACACCTTC.

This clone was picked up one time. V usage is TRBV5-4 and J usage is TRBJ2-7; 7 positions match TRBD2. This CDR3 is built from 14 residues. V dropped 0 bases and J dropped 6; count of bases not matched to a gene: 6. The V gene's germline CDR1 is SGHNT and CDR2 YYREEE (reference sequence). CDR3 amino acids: CASSLEGGPVEQYF. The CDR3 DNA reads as TGTGCCAGCAGCTTGGAGGGAGGGCCGGTCGAGCAGTACTTC.

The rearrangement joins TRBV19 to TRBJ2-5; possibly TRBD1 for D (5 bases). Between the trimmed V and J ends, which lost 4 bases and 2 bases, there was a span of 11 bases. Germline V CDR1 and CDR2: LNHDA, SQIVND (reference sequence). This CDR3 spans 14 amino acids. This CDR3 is CASSRRGGQETQYF. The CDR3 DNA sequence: TGTGCCAGTAGTAGAAGGGGTGGGCAAGAGACCCAGTACTTC.

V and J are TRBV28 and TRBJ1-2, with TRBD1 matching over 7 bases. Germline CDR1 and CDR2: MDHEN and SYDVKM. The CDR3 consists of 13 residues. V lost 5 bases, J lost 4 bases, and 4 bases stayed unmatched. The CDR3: CASSVQGSYGYTF. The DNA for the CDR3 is TGTGCCAGCAGTGTACAGGGGTCCTATGGCTACACCTTC.

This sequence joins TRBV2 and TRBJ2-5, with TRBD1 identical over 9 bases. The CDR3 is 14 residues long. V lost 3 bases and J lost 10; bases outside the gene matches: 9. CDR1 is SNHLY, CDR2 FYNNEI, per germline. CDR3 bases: TGTGCCAGCAGTGATGAGACAGGGGGTTTAGACCAGTACTTC. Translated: CASSDETGGLDQYF.